This T cell receptor (beta chain) was identified in a study of T cell responses to AZD1222 COVID-19 vaccine. Here immunoSEQ multiplex PCR was the method, and the copy in TCRdb shows in-frame clones only, minus some. This table has some 170,000 clones, roughly nine tenths appearing once. Study-level points and caveats: The study sampled repertoires only after the peak T cell response.

On this clone itself: Its matching antigen is unknown.

With 3 bases clipped from V and 5 bases from J, the junction kept 13 bases outside the gene matches. Germline lookup yields CDR1 SGHAT and CDR2 FQNNGV. The CDR3 sequence is 16 residues long. The chain joins TRBV11-2 to TRBJ2-7, with 7 bases lining up with TRBD2. The sequencing used peripheral blood, collected 28 days after the second AZD1222 dose. The receptor was derived from an adult who received the AZD1222 COVID-19 vaccine. The CDR3 loop reads CASSFGGGLEPNEQYF. The DNA of the CDR3 is TGTGCCAGCAGCTTTGGAGGAGGACTAGAACCGAACGAGCAGTACTTC.